One sample yielded the 20 T cell receptor beta chains listed below, sequenced in a study of T cells in Graves' hyperthyroidism and ophthalmopathy. RNA transcripts provided the source from which TCR beta CDR3 regions were amplified. With the HTBI primer set, the TCR CDR3 went through a first round of RT-PCR. TCRdb re-derived calls from the multiplex PCR reads in MiXCR, one entry per CDR3 protein. The sample holds more than 450,000 distinct CDR3 sequences, approximately 20% seen once. Sample: blood. Every receptor here comes from a man between 35 and 55 years old with Graves' ophthalmopathy.

The chain joins TRBV28 to TRBJ1-5; the D is unclear. This CDR3 contains 12 residues. The V and J ends lost 3 bases and 6 bases respectively, with 6 bases between them. Per germline, CDR1 MDHEN and CDR2 SYDVKM. The CDR3 reads CASSLKRQPQHF. Here the CDR3 DNA reads TGTGCCAGCAGTTTGAAACGTCAGCCCCAGCATTTT.

This clonotype was found many times. The genes are TRBV20-1 and TRBJ1-1, with D possibly being TRBD1 (6 bases). Germline V gene sequence: CDR1 DFQATT, CDR2 SNEGSKA (reference sequence). Trimming took off 4 bases at V and 0 bases at J, with 9 bases between the two ends. The CDR3 has 13 residues. The CDR3 is CSAINRVNTEAFF. The CDR3 nucleotides are TGCAGTGCTATCAACAGGGTGAACACTGAAGCTTTCTTT.

The J gene is TRBJ2-7, the V gene TRBV7-9, with D possibly being TRBD1 (5 bases). This CDR3 region has 15 residues. From germline, CDR1 is SEHNR and CDR2 FQNEAQ (reference sequence). With 4 bases removed from V and 2 bases from J, the gap between germline ends came to 15 bases. The CDR3 protein is CASSSTLQDPYEQYF. CDR3 nucleotide sequence: TGTGCCAGCAGCTCAACCCTACAGGACCCCTACGAGCAGTACTTC.

The J gene is TRBJ1-1, the V gene TRBV7-3, with a tentative D call TRBD1 (6 bases). Germline V lookup: CDR1 SGHTA, CDR2 FQGTGA. The CDR3 extends over 19 amino acids. Trimming left V 1 base short and J 1 base short, with 22 bases between. This CDR3 is CASSLRAVSGTFGNTEAFF. The CDR3 DNA reads TGTGCCAGCAGCTTAAGGGCGGTATCAGGGACATTCGGGAACACTGAAGCTTTCTTT.

This clonotype has at least ten counts. The chain carries TRBV11-1 and TRBJ2-1, with TRBD2 as a possible D gene (5 bases). This CDR3 contains 16 residues. Germline-derived CDR1 and CDR2 are SGHAT and FQDESV (reference sequence). The V end was cut by 5 bases, the J end by 0 bases, with 14 bases between. Here the CDR3 reads CASSPGVRSSYNEQFF. CDR3 nucleotide sequence: TGTGCCAGCAGCCCCGGGGTGCGGAGCTCCTACAATGAGCAGTTCTTC.

The chain uses TRBV12-3 or TRBV12-4 and TRBJ1-3; TRBD1 aligns across 8 bases. V lost 10 bases and J lost 1; bases outside the gene matches: 3. The CDR3 covers 13 residues. CDR3 DNA: TGTGCCATCCGGACAGGGTCTGGAAACACCATATATTTT. Residues: CAIRTGSGNTIYF.

This clonotype was counted many times. The chain combines TRBV3-1 with TRBJ1-1; D is uncertain. This CDR3 region has 13 residues. V was trimmed by 2 bases and J by 0 bases, leaving 4 bases between them. CDR1 is LGHDT and CDR2 is YNNKEL in the germline V gene (reference sequence). The CDR3 nucleotides read TGTGCCAGCAGCCAACTAGTGAACACTGAAGCTTTCTTT. Protein product: CASSQLVNTEAFF.

This clonotype has a count of ten or more. The chain recombines TRBV13 with TRBJ2-3; 13 bases align to TRBD2. Germline V gene data show CDR1 as PRHDT and CDR2 as FYEKMQ (reference sequence). This CDR3 is built from 17 residues. Unmatched junction bases numbered 6, after V lost 4 bases and J lost 2 bases. CDR3 bases: TGTGCCAGCAGCTCATCCGGGACTAGCGGGGTCACAGATACGCAGTATTTT. Encoded protein: CASSSSGTSGVTDTQYF. Variable domain in full (rest from reference TRBV13 and TRBJ2-3): AAGVIQSPRHLIKEKRETATLKCYPIPRHDTVYWYQQGPGQDPQFLISFYEKMQSDKGSIPDRFSAQQFSDYHSELNMSSLELGDSALYFCASSSSGTSGVTDTQYFGPGTRLTVL.

This clonotype was recorded at least ten times. The chain uses TRBV6-1 and TRBJ2-5, with 8 bases identical to TRBD2. CDR3 length equals 13 residues. CDR1 is MNHNS, CDR2 SASEGT, per germline. V gave up 5 bases and J gave up 4 bases; unmatched junction bases: 3. The CDR3 nucleotides read TGTGCCAGCAGTAGAGCGGGAGTAGAGACCCAGTACTTC. Encoded protein: CASSRAGVETQYF.

The sample holds many counts of this clonotype. The chain has TRBV18 and TRBJ2-5; D is possibly TRBD2 (6 bases). CDR3 length equals 14 residues. Germline values: CDR1 KGHSH, CDR2 LQKENI. Trimming removed 2 bases at V and 2 bases at J, with 9 bases between. CDR3 protein: CASSPGGAQETQYF. CDR3 in DNA: TGTGCCAGCTCACCAGGCGGGGCTCAAGAGACCCAGTACTTC.

This clonotype turned up a few times. The rearrangement joins TRBV20-1 to TRBJ2-2; the D gene could be TRBD1 or TRBD2 (5 bases each). Germline V gene data show CDR1 as DFQATT and CDR2 as SNEGSKA (reference sequence). The CDR3 covers 12 residues. Trimming stripped 2 bases from V and 7 bases from J, with 8 bases between. This chain's CDR3 is CSARWGIGELFF. The CDR3 DNA reads TGCAGTGCTAGATGGGGGATCGGGGAGCTGTTTTTT.

This clonotype appeared a few times. V is TRBV6-2 or TRBV6-3 and J is TRBJ1-1; the D gene is possibly TRBD1 (6 bases). V shed 8 bases and J shed 6 bases, with 13 bases lying between them. Germline assignment: CDR1 MNHEY and CDR2 SVGEGT. CDR3 length: 12 residues. CDR3 sequence: CASGGQDAEAFF. Written as DNA, the CDR3 is TGTGCCAGCGGGGGGCAGGACGCTGAAGCTTTCTTT.

The V and J genes are TRBV4-1 and TRBJ2-3; 10 bases match TRBD1. V shed 4 bases and J 4 bases; nucleotides not matched to a gene: 8. This CDR3 comprises 16 residues. Germline V gives CDR1 MGHRA, CDR2 YSYEKL. The CDR3 sequence: CASSLGQGVLADTQYF. DNA of the CDR3: TGCGCCAGCAGCCTTGGACAGGGGGTATTAGCAGATACGCAGTATTTT.

The rearrangement links TRBV5-1 to TRBJ1-1; D might be TRBD1 (5 bases). Germline CDR1 reads SGHRS; CDR2 reads YFSETQ. This CDR3 is built from 14 residues. V lost 4 bases, J lost 5 bases, and 15 bases lay in between. DNA for the CDR3: TGCGCCAGCAGCCCCAACCCCAAGGGGACTGAAGCTTTCTTT. This translates into CASSPNPKGTEAFF.

This clonotype was seen ten or more times. V usage is TRBV2 and J usage is TRBJ2-2, with a weak D call TRBD1 (6 bases). Trimming cost V 8 bases and J 6 bases, with 22 bases left between them. The germline CDR1 and CDR2 sequences are SNHLY and FYNNEI. The CDR3 is made up of 16 amino acids. CDR3 bases: TGTGCCAGCGGGACCTCGCGAGGGGGTCGAGCCGGGGAGCTGTTTTTT. Translating gives CASGTSRGGRAGELFF.

This clonotype has only a few counts. A read error may produce the germline difference seen at one junction end. The V call is TRBV2, the J call TRBJ1-1, with unresolved D. The CDR3 runs to 12 residues. Germline-derived CDR1 and CDR2 are SNHLY and FYNNEI. The CDR3 nucleotides are TGTGCCAGCAGAAAAGCAGGCCCGGCGGCTCTCTTT. Protein sequence: CASRKAGPAALF.

The chain links TRBV6-1 to TRBJ1-1, with 12 bases fitting TRBD1. V shed 8 bases and J 5 bases; nucleotides not matched to a gene: 3. The CDR3 is 13 residues long. The germline gives CDR1 MNHNS, CDR2 SASEGT. CDR3 nucleotides: TGTGCCAGCGGGGACAGGGGGCGGACTGAAGCTTTCTTT. This gives the protein CASGDRGRTEAFF.

In this sample, this clonotype turned up a few times. The chain couples TRBV2 to TRBJ1-1; D remains ambiguous. CDR1 is SNHLY, CDR2 FYNNEI, per germline. The CDR3 is 12 amino acids. Deletions cut 6 bases from V and 8 bases from J, with 13 bases between. CDR3: CASRGLPMEAFF. CDR3 in DNA: TGTGCCAGCAGAGGACTACCCATGGAAGCTTTCTTT.

V is TRBV7-6 and J is TRBJ2-2; D is ambiguous. This CDR3 is 17 amino acids long. CDR1 is SGHVS and CDR2 is FNYEAQ in the germline V gene. Trimming shortened V by 2 bases and J by 5 bases, and 18 bases separated the two germline ends. The CDR3 DNA reads TGTGCCAGCAGCTTAAGTATTAGGGTTGATGGGACCGGGGAGCTGTTTTTT. It translates to CASSLSIRVDGTGELFF.

A word on this clonotype: This may be a read error: a much more frequent sequence differs by one nucleotide. The J gene is TRBJ1-2, the V gene TRBV28; TRBD1 matches 8 bases. Looked up from germline, CDR1 is MDHEN and CDR2 is SYDVKM. V lost 5 bases to trimming and J lost 3 bases; unmatched junction nucleotides: 2. The CDR3 spans 13 residues. The DNA for the CDR3 is TGTGCCAGCAGTAGACAGGGGTACTATGGCTACACCTTC. Translation: CASSRQGYYGYTF.